This TCR beta chain is from a study of T cells in pancreatic ductal adenocarcinoma. Study-level points and caveats: Enrichment of CD45RO+ effector over naive T cells in tumors may bias clonality. No significant tumor-blood clonality difference; means were about 0.1 and 0.065. The resected pancreatic cancer cohort was biased toward the minority with early-stage disease. Unique clonotypes were about 8-fold more numerous in blood than in tumor.

The table lists this clone with a few counts. No antigen is known for it. The selected patients with pancreatic ductal adenocarcinoma had surgery but no neoadjuvant therapy. The method was immunoSEQ multiplex PCR; TCRdb's version includes in-frame clones alone and lacks a portion of them. In the table there are around 9,000 clones, approximately 67% of which are singletons. Germline CDR1 and CDR2: PRHDT and FYEKMQ (reference sequence). Trimming took off 0 bases at V and 2 bases at J, with 8 bases between the two ends. CDR3 length equals 15 residues. Sequenced material: pancreatic tumor tissue. This receptor was taken from a human donor with pancreatic ductal adenocarcinoma. The chain has TRBV13 and TRBJ2-1; D not resolved. In nucleotides, the CDR3 is TGTGCCAGCAGCTTAGGAACCCTGACCTACAATGAGCAGTTCTTC. It codes for CASSLGTLTYNEQFF.